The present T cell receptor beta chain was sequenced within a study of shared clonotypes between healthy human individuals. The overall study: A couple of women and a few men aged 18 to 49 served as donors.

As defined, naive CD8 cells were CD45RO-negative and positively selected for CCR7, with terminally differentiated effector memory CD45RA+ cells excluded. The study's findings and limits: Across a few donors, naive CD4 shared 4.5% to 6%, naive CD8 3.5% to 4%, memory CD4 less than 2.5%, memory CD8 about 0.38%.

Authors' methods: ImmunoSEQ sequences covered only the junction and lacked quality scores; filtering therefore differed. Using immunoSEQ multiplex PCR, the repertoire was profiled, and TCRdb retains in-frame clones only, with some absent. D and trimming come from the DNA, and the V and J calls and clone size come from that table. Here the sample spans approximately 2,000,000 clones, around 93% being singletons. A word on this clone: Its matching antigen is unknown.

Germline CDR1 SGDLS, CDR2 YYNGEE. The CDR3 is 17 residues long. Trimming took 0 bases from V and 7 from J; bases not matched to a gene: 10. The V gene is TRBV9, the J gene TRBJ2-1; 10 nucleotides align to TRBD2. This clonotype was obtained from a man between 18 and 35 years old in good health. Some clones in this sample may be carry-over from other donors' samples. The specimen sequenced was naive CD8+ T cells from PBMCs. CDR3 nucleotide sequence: TGTGCCAGCAGCGTAGGGGGGCTAGCGGGAGTGAGGAATGAGCAGTTCTTC. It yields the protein CASSVGGLAGVRNEQFF.